This TCR beta chain was recorded in a study of graft-versus-host responses after intestinal transplantation. At the level of the study: Grafts that recipients had were multivisceral, liver-intestinal, or isolated intestinal transplants.

Per the germline V gene, CDR1 is SGHNT and CDR2 is YYREEE (reference sequence). The CDR3 runs to 13 residues. Trimming took 2 bases from V and 6 from J, leaving 8 bases between them. Study-level points and caveats: GvH clones detected in recipient marrow included some appearing first in ileum or blood. Individuals who had graft-donor T cell macrochimerism had allografts that showed high graft-versus-host to host-versus-graft clonal ratios.

Details on this clone: Its antigen remains unknown.

Profiled with immunoSEQ multiplex PCR; TCRdb holds only in-frame clones, not every one. The repertoire holds tens of thousands of clones, with 80% to 95% as singletons. The V and J genes are TRBV5-4 and TRBJ2-2, with D perhaps matching TRBD2 (6 bases). The sequence came from a human donor who received an intestinal transplant. The specimen was unstimulated CD8+ T cells sorted from spleen or lymph node cells, collected before intestinal transplant. The CDR3 bases are TGTGCCAGCAGCTTAGGAGGGGCCGGGGAGCTGTTTTTT. This encodes CASSLGGAGELFF.